This TCR beta chain was recovered during a study of T cells in tumors after PD-1 blockade. The wider study: Mean per tumor sample: roughly 24,000 templates (roughly 554-100,000), around 6,000 unique clonotypes. The study's findings and limits: Clonal replacement was seen across treatment, not between pre-treatment samples.

CDR1 is MNHEY and CDR2 is SMNVEV in the germline V gene (reference sequence). The CDR3 is 11 amino acids. Trimming stripped 11 bases from V and 5 bases from J, with 11 bases between. Details on this clone: Its antigen remains unknown.

The table came from immunoSEQ multiplex PCR; TCRdb's copy has only in-frame clones and leaves some out. The sample lists fewer than 8,000 clones, around 74% occurring once. The receptor comes from a human donor with basal cell carcinoma. The genes are TRBV27 and TRBJ2-3; D unclear. Sequences were derived from tumor tissue, sampled after anti-PD-1 treatment. The CDR3 nucleotides read TGTGCCGGCTCAGATGGAGATACGCAGTATTTT. This codes for CAGSDGDTQYF.